Sequencing of this T cell receptor (beta chain) was carried out in a study of shared clonotypes between healthy human individuals. General study findings and limits: The naive CD4 repertoires of several donors were compared, and roughly 5% of clonotypes were shared.

Details on this clone: Its antigen is not known.

Donation came from healthy HIV-negative adults that had no recent acute infections or vaccinations. Subsets obtained from CD4+ cells comprised CD45RA+ naive and CD45RA-negative memory cells. The CDR3 spans 15 residues. Trimming left V 0 bases short and J 8 bases short, with 17 bases between. CDR1 SGHRS and CDR2 YFSETQ come from the germline V gene. In the sorted-subset replicate PCRs, about 200 ng DNA, around 32,000 T cell genomes, was used. Profiled with immunoSEQ multiplex PCR; TCRdb holds only in-frame clones, not every one. The profile covers about 1 million clones, with approximately 72% appearing a single time and 1.4% to 1.5% taken by the ten largest.

The TCR was taken from a man aged 18 to 30 in good health. Sequenced material: memory CD4+ T cells sorted from blood. Subset described: CD45RA-negative fraction. The V gene is TRBV5-1, the J gene TRBJ1-2; D is perhaps TRBD1 (6 bases). CDR3 residues: CASSLDPRNRDGYTF. The CDR3 DNA sequence: TGCGCCAGCAGCTTGGACCCCCGGAACAGGGACGGCTACACCTTC.